This T cell receptor (beta chain) emerged from a study of T cells in Graves' hyperthyroidism and ophthalmopathy. This clonotype was recorded a few times. Researchers took RNA transcripts and amplified the TCR beta CDR3 regions from them. An initial round of RT-PCR targeting the TCR CDR3 relied on the HTBI primer set. TCRdb reprocessed the multiplex PCR reads via MiXCR and lists one record per CDR3 protein. The table has 500,000 to 650,000 distinct CDR3 sequences, 46% seen once; the top ten hold about 40%. The CDR3 contains 13 residues. Germline assignment: CDR1 MNHEY and CDR2 SVGAGI. Trimming left V 5 bases short and J 3 bases short, with 11 bases between.

The sample taken for sequencing was peripheral blood or thyroid tissue (not recorded which). The clonotype was recovered from an adult woman with Graves' disease, either hyperthyroidism or ophthalmopathy (not recorded which). V gene TRBV6-5 combines with J gene TRBJ2-7; D not certain. The CDR3 is CASSQHLGYEQYF. CDR3 DNA sequence: TGTGCCAGCAGTCAGCACTTAGGCTACGAGCAGTACTTC.